Listed here is a single T cell receptor beta chain. This sample is part of a study of blood T cell repertoires in COVID-19. For the study at large: From the United States, Italy and Spain came samples of acute and convalescent COVID-19. T cells, B-cell-depleted T cells, or PBMCs supplied cDNA or gDNA.

This CDR3 spans 12 amino acids. V shed 2 bases and J shed 6 bases, with 11 bases lying between them. Germline CDR1 and CDR2: GTSNPN and SVGIG (reference sequence). Assay used: immunoSEQ multiplex PCR; TCRdb lists only in-frame clones, some missing. The data hold over 100,000 clones, with approximately 80% observed a single time. The source of this sequence is a woman in her 70s with acute or convalescent COVID-19. Source material: peripheral blood. This rearrangement joins TRBV30 to TRBJ2-7; D might be TRBD2 (6 bases). CDR3 in amino acids: CAWSKLAIEQYF. As DNA, the CDR3 is TGTGCCTGGAGTAAACTAGCTATCGAGCAGTACTTC. Full variable domain (missing parts from reference TRBV30 and TRBJ2-7): SQTIHQWPATLVQPVGSPLSLECTVEGTSNPNLYWYRQAAGRGLQLLFYSVGIGQISSEVPQNLSASRPQDRQFILSSKKLLLSDSGFYLCAWSKLAIEQYFGPGTRLTVT.